The rows below give T cell receptor beta chains drawn from one sample of a study of blood T cell repertoires in COVID-19. Data came from immunoSEQ multiplex PCR; TCRdb stores just in-frame clones and leaves some out. This table holds a few hundred thousand clones, approximately 86% found once. The specimen was peripheral blood. These receptors were collected from a human donor in a cohort sampled during active COVID-19. Both conserved end residues are part of each CDR3. The order of the fields is CDR3 length, J gene, V gene, clone size, D gene, CDR3 DNA, CDR3 protein. A D gene is named only where the DNA matches it firmly. Not every row has a clone size; where given, it reads once, few, many or a size class.

>15|TRBJ1-5|TRBV28|NA|TRBD1
TGTGCCAGCAGGTACAGGGACAGGGGCAATCAGCCCCAGCATTTT
CASRYRDRGNQPQHF
>14|TRBJ2-1|TRBV7-6|few|NA
TGTGCCAGCAGCTTTGAATCCAGGTTCAATGAGCAGTTCTTC
CASSFESRFNEQFF
>15|TRBJ2-7|TRBV6-5|NA|TRBD2
TGTGCCAGCATGGGGGCGCCGGGAGGGCCATCCGAGCAGTACTTC
CASMGAPGGPSEQYF
>13|TRBJ1-2|TRBV30|NA|NA
TGTGCCTGGAGTTCCAGGGCCTTCTATGGCTACACCTTC
CAWSSRAFYGYTF
>12|TRBJ2-5|TRBV6-5|NA|NA
TGTGCCAGCAGGGACAACCAAGAGACCCAGTACTTC
CASRDNQETQYF
>15|TRBJ2-3|TRBV19|NA|TRBD2
TGTGCCAGTAGTATGGCGGGGGGGCCAGCAGATACGCAGTATTTT
CASSMAGGPADTQYF
>14|TRBJ1-2|TRBV7-2|NA|NA
TGTGCCAGCGGGGAGAGGGGTAGCGGCTATGGCTACACCTTC
CASGERGSGYGYTF
>13|TRBJ2-3|TRBV3-1/TRBV3-2|NA|NA
TGTGCCAGCAGCGGCAGCGCAGCAGATACGCAGTATTTT
CASSGSAADTQYF
>13|TRBJ2-2|TRBV12-3/TRBV12-4|NA|NA
TGTGCCAGCAGTTTTGACGGCGGCGGGGAGCTGTTTTTT
CASSFDGGGELFF
>17|TRBJ1-6|TRBV5-6|NA|TRBD1
TGTGCCAGCAGCTCGGCTATCCGGGACAGGGGGGCTTGGGCCCTCCACTTT
CASSSAIRDRGAWALHF
>12|TRBJ2-5|TRBV7-8|NA|TRBD1
TGTGCCAGCAGCAAAACAGGGGCCCCCCTTTACTTC
CASSKTGAPLYF
>17|TRBJ2-5|TRBV19|NA|NA
TGTGCCAGTAGTTCTAGGACAGGGAGGGAGGCAAGGGAGACCCAGTACTTC
CASSSRTGREARETQYF
>15|TRBJ2-5|TRBV5-1|NA|NA
TGCGCCAGCATCCTGAACAGGGGAGGTCAAGAGACCCAGTACTTC
CASILNRGGQETQYF
>12|TRBJ2-5|TRBV18|once|TRBD2
TGTGCCAGCAACGACGGGGGGGCCACCCAGTACTTC
CASNDGGATQYF
>14|TRBJ2-5|TRBV25-1|NA|TRBD1
TGTGCCAGCAGCTCTTGGACAGGGCAAGAGACCCAGTACTTC
CASSSWTGQETQYF
>11|TRBJ2-3|TRBV7-9|NA|NA
TGTGCCACCCTTGACTTAGATACGCAGTATTTT
CATLDLDTQYF
>17|TRBJ1-2|TRBV11-2|NA|NA
TGTGCCAGCAGCTCCATTACCGGGACCAGGGGAAACTATGGCTACACCTTC
CASSSITGTRGNYGYTF
>15|TRBJ2-1|TRBV19|NA|TRBD2
TGTGCCAGTAGTATTCAAGCGGGGGGTTACAATGAGCAGTTCTTC
CASSIQAGGYNEQFF
>15|TRBJ2-1|TRBV5-1|NA|TRBD2
TGCGCCAGCAGCTTAGGGCTAGCGGGTTACAATGAGCAGTTCTTC
CASSLGLAGYNEQFF
>15|TRBJ1-6|TRBV18|NA|NA
TGTGCCAGCTCACCTACCTCAGGGGACCCCTCACCCCTCCACTTT
CASSPTSGDPSPLHF
>15|TRBJ2-3|TRBV19|NA|TRBD1
TGTGCCAGTAGTATTCTGCAGGGGGGCACAGATACGCAGTATTTT
CASSILQGGTDTQYF
>15|TRBJ2-1|TRBV9|once|TRBD1
TGTGCCAGCAGCCCCGGGACAGGGGGCGAAAATGAGCAGTTCTTC
CASSPGTGGENEQFF
>14|TRBJ2-1|TRBV5-1|NA|TRBD2
TGCGCCAGCAGCGGACTAGCGGCGAACAATGAGCAGTTCTTC
CASSGLAANNEQFF
>15|TRBJ2-7|TRBV28|NA|TRBD2
TGTGCCAGCAGTACGGGACTAGCGGGAGATTACGAGCAGTACTTC
CASSTGLAGDYEQYF
>15|TRBJ1-5|TRBV6-5|NA|TRBD1
TGTGCCAGCAGCCTCCGACAGGGAGGCAATCAGCCCCAGCATTTT
CASSLRQGGNQPQHF
>15|TRBJ2-2|TRBV5-1|NA|NA
TGCGCCAGCAGCTTGGAAACAGGGCGGTCCGGGGAGCTGTTTTTT
CASSLETGRSGELFF
>13|TRBJ2-7|TRBV28|NA|TRBD1
TGTGCCACCAGGGACAGAGTTGCCTACGAGCAGTACTTC
CATRDRVAYEQYF
>15|TRBJ2-2|TRBV5-1|NA|NA
TGCGCCAGCAGCGGAGAGGGCGGGAACACCGGGGAGCTGTTTTTT
CASSGEGGNTGELFF
>14|TRBJ2-1|TRBV28|NA|TRBD2
TGTGCCAGCAGTTTAAGTCGGGGGGAGAGGAAGCAGTTCTTC
CASSLSRGERKQFF
>16|TRBJ2-7|TRBV5-1|NA|TRBD2
TGCGCCAGCAGCTTGGAGATTACTAGCGGGGCCTACGAGCAGTACTTC
CASSLEITSGAYEQYF
>16|TRBJ2-5|TRBV7-2|NA|TRBD2
TGTGCCAGCAGCTCAGCAGGCGGGAGCCAGGGTGAGACCCAGTACTTC
CASSSAGGSQGETQYF
>14|TRBJ2-7|TRBV14|NA|NA
TGTGCCAGCAGCCAAGTAGGGGGGGCCTACGAGCAGTACTTC
CASSQVGGAYEQYF
>15|TRBJ1-4|TRBV5-1|NA|NA
TGCGCCAGCAGCTTGGCCGCGGGACTAGATGAAAAACTGTTTTTT
CASSLAAGLDEKLFF
>12|TRBJ2-7|TRBV29-1|NA|TRBD1
TGCAGCTCCGGGACAGGGGTGGGCGAGCAGTACTTC
CSSGTGVGEQYF
>12|TRBJ2-1|TRBV12-3/TRBV12-4|NA|NA
TGTGCCAGCAGACCCCAGAGCGGGTACCAGTTCTTC
CASRPQSGYQFF
>16|TRBJ1-1|TRBV5-1|NA|NA
TGCGCCAGCAGCCATGTAGGGACTTCCCGAGTGGGTGAAGCTTTCTTT
CASSHVGTSRVGEAFF
>15|TRBJ2-3|TRBV5-1|NA|NA
TGCGCCAGCAGCTCCCTTAGTACAGGGACAGATACGCAGTATTTT
CASSSLSTGTDTQYF
>12|TRBJ2-1|TRBV5-1|NA|NA
TGCGCCAGCAGCAGGGAGGACAATGAGCAGTTCTTC
CASSREDNEQFF
>14|TRBJ1-3|TRBV11-2|NA|NA
TGTGCCAGCAGCTTACTTCAGGGGGGAAACACCATATATTTT
CASSLLQGGNTIYF
>17|TRBJ1-5|TRBV19|NA|TRBD1
TGTGCCAGTAGTATAGAGGGAAACAGGGGGGGCAATCAGCCCCAGCATTTT
CASSIEGNRGGNQPQHF
>17|TRBJ1-4|TRBV6-6|NA|NA
TGTGCCAGCAGTCCCACCGATGCTGCTAAAATAAATGAAAAACTGTTTTTT
CASSPTDAAKINEKLFF
>14|TRBJ2-1|TRBV13|NA|NA
TGTGCCAGCAGCTCCGCGGGGTCCTACAATGAGCAGTTCTTC
CASSSAGSYNEQFF
>19|TRBJ2-2|TRBV30|NA|TRBD2
TGTGCCTGGAGTGGCTCGCGGCTAGCGGGGGGGCCCGGCACCGGGGAGCTGTTTTTT
CAWSGSRLAGGPGTGELFF
>15|TRBJ2-3|TRBV6-4|NA|TRBD2
TGTGCCAGCAGCGCTGGCGGGGGGGCGGCAGATACGCAGTATTTT
CASSAGGGAADTQYF
>13|TRBJ2-1|TRBV7-3|once|TRBD2
TGTGCCAGCAGCCAAGACGGGGGGAATGAGCAGTTCTTC
CASSQDGGNEQFF
>16|TRBJ1-5|TRBV7-6|NA|NA
TGTGCCAGCAGCTTAGATGACAGACCTAGCAATCAGCCCCAGCATTTT
CASSLDDRPSNQPQHF
>13|TRBJ1-1|TRBV19|NA|NA
TGTGCCAGTAGGATTGACAGGAACACTGAAGCTTTCTTT
CASRIDRNTEAFF
>14|TRBJ2-2|TRBV2|NA|TRBD1
TGTGCCAGCAGGGGGACAGGGGATACCGGGGAGCTGTTTTTT
CASRGTGDTGELFF
>16|TRBJ2-1|TRBV6-4|many|TRBD2
TGTGCCAGCAGTGAGGTCGGGGGGTTTAGACTCAATGAGCAGTTCTTC
CASSEVGGFRLNEQFF
>17|TRBJ1-6|TRBV21-1|NA|NA
TGTGCCAGCAGCAAAGCGGACGGGACAGGGTCCAATTCACCCCTCCACTTT
CASSKADGTGSNSPLHF
>18|TRBJ1-6|TRBV19|once|NA
TGTGCCAGTAGTATTAGTCTCAGGGCTTGGGAAAAGGATTCACCCCTCCACTTT
CASSISLRAWEKDSPLHF
>18|TRBJ2-2|TRBV2|NA|TRBD2
TGTGCCAGCAGTGAACAGCAACCAGAACTAGCGGGAACCGGGGAGCTGTTTTTT
CASSEQQPELAGTGELFF
>15|TRBJ1-6|TRBV6-6|NA|TRBD1
TGTGCCAGCAGCCAGGGGGCCACCTATAATTCACCCCTCCACTTT
CASSQGATYNSPLHF
>15|TRBJ2-5|TRBV19|NA|TRBD2
TGTGCCAGTAGTATAAAGGGACTAGCGGAAGAGACCCAGTACTTC
CASSIKGLAEETQYF